This TCR beta chain was retrieved from a study of cytomegalovirus exposure and HLA in healthy donors. 13 Jbeta primers and 60 Vbeta primers were used for the PCR. The protocol was immunoSEQ multiplex PCR, while the TCRdb copy is restricted to in-frame clones and leaves out a portion. The profile covers around 150,000 clones, with under 80% appearing a single time and 2% to 2.5% taken by the ten largest. Broader study findings: It was assumed in the presence/absence analyses that sequencing depth was roughly uniform across donors. The classifier, whose performance was assessed in both the original and validation cohorts, reportedly diagnosed cytomegalovirus status with high specificity and sensitivity.

The germline V gene has CDR1 SGHRS and CDR2 YFSETQ. J gave up 6 bases and V 2 bases, and 8 bases lay outside the gene matches. The CDR3 loop spans 15 amino acids. Worth noting for this clone: The antigen is not known.

J is TRBJ1-5 and V is TRBV5-1, with TRBD1 matching over 7 bases. Sequenced: PBMCs. The clonotype originates from a female donor in good health and CMV-seronegative. CDR3 protein: CASSFTGEESQPQHF. The CDR3, as DNA: TGCGCCAGCAGCTTTACAGGGGAGGAGAGTCAGCCCCAGCATTTT.